This T cell receptor beta chain was obtained from a study of regulatory T cells in long-lasting Graves disease. HTBI primers from iRepertoire and Arm-PCR of CDR3 regions yielded the TCR beta libraries. TCRdb re-derived calls from the multiplex PCR reads in MiXCR, one entry per CDR3 protein. The repertoire includes some 220,000 distinct CDR3 sequences, around a fifth of them detected once, and 12% sits in the top ten. The CDR3 has 15 residues. V was clipped by 4 bases and J by 3 bases, with 15 bases between them. Germline lookup yields CDR1 SGHTA and CDR2 FQGNSA. At least ten counts were recorded for this clonotype. Time point meaning: newly diagnosed GD, antithyroid drugs for less than 3 months. The authors made the TCR library using RNA they extracted from PBMCs. The patients included were those that came from an endocrinology department in Xi'an, China. These sequences were also reported in another study, on T cells in Graves' hyperthyroidism and ophthalmopathy.

The specimen was peripheral blood mononuclear cells (PBMCs), collected at new diagnosis, from a patient treated with antithyroid drugs. The receptor comes from a woman in her 30s with Graves disease. The V and J genes are TRBV7-2 and TRBJ1-1; perhaps TRBD1 as D (6 bases). The CDR3 coding sequence is TGTGCCAGCAGCTCCGAGACAGGTCGATACACTGAAGCTTTCTTT. Translating gives CASSSETGRYTEAFF.